The clone carrying this T cell receptor (beta chain) was seen repeatedly, ten times or more. In the original workflow: Amplified reference gene primers provided the basis for estimating nucleated cell counts. The table came from immunoSEQ multiplex PCR; TCRdb's copy has only in-frame clones and leaves some out. Clone size and the V and J calls come from that table; the DNA yielded D and trimming. The sample carries 100,000 to 150,000 clones, roughly four fifths recorded once. The length of the CDR3 is 16 residues. Per the germline V gene, CDR1 is SGDLS and CDR2 is YYNGEE. The V and J ends lost 3 bases and 2 bases, in that order; junction bases with no gene match: 4. These data originate in a study of blood T cell repertoires in COVID-19. Study overall: Spain, Italy and the United States supplied samples that represented acute and convalescent COVID-19. In each case, the material was cDNA or gDNA derived from T cells, B-cell-depleted T cells, or PBMCs.

The source is a man aged 55 to 70 with acute or convalescent COVID-19. Specimen: peripheral blood. This rearrangement joins TRBV9 to TRBJ2-2, with 10 bases that match TRBD2. The CDR3 DNA reads as TGTGCCAGCAGCGCAGAGCGGGAGGGAAACACCGGGGAGCTGTTTTTT. It encodes CASSAEREGNTGELFF.